This T cell receptor (beta chain) derives from a study of blood T cells in healthy people across ages. Using a J-beta primer mix together with a sample-barcoded 5' primer, a second PCR was run for roughly 6 to 12 cycles. MiXCR was run by TCRdb on the 5' RACE reads, yielding one entry per CDR3 protein. The repertoire holds hundreds of thousands of distinct CDR3 sequences, approximately 39% seen once, with 20% in the top ten. This clonotype came up many times. The target antigen is unknown. Study-level findings and limits: Nothing was known about donor CMV status, and this possibly confounded expanded clonotype changes. Age showed a roughly linear inverse relationship with TCR beta diversity per million T cells. PBMC samples, being unsorted, prevented any conclusive comparison of naive and antigen-experienced cells.

Trimming removed 3 bases from V and 8 bases from J, with 11 bases in between. Germline CDR1 is SEHNR and CDR2 is FQNEAQ (reference sequence). This CDR3 is 12 amino acids long. This chain links TRBV7-9 with TRBJ2-7, with a weak D call TRBD2 (5 bases). Sequenced sample: blood. The TCR was taken from a woman aged 55-70 years in good health. CDR3 protein: CASSLTGWKQYF. The CDR3 DNA reads TGTGCCAGCAGCTTGACGGGGTGGAAGCAGTACTTC.